Below are 6 T cell receptor beta chains sequenced from a single sample in a study of shared clonotypes between healthy human individuals. The method was immunoSEQ multiplex PCR; TCRdb's version includes in-frame clones alone and lacks a portion of them. The table records about 600,000 clones, about 96% of them present only once. Sequenced: naive CD4+ T cells sorted from blood. Specified subset: CD45RA+ positively selected. The receptor source for this set is a woman under 40 in good health.

This sequence joins TRBV11-3 and TRBJ2-5, with TRBD1 as a possible D gene (5 bases). Germline CDR1 and CDR2: SGHNT and YENEEA. The CDR3 is 14 residues long. Trimming left V 2 bases short and J 1 base short, with 8 bases between. The CDR3 region is CASSLQGSQETQYF. DNA of the CDR3: TGTGCCAGCAGCTTACAGGGAAGCCAAGAGACCCAGTACTTC. Drawing the rest from reference TRBV11-3 and TRBJ2-5, the complete variable domain is EAGVVQSPRYKIIEKKQPVAFWCNPISGHNTLYWYLQNLGQGPELLIRYENEEAVDDSQLPKDRFSAERLKGVDSTLKIQPAELGDSAVYLCASSLQGSQETQYFGPGTRLLVL.

The rearrangement joins TRBV18 to TRBJ2-7; 9 bases map to TRBD2. The CDR3 is 12 amino acids. Germline trimming cut 4 bases from V and 5 bases from J; bases unmatched to any gene: 0. Germline V gives CDR1 KGHSH, CDR2 LQKENI. As DNA, the CDR3 is TGTGCCAGCTCACGACTAGCGGACGAGCAGTACTTC. This codes for CASSRLADEQYF.

The CDR3 nucleotides are TGTGCCAGCTCACCAGGGACGGCTAGCTCCTACAATGAGCAGTTCTTC. This gives the protein CASSPGTASSYNEQFF. The V gene is TRBV18, the J gene TRBJ2-1; D is possibly TRBD1 or TRBD2 (5 bases each). CDR1 is KGHSH, CDR2 LQKENI, per germline. CDR3 size: 16 residues. V was trimmed by 2 bases and J by 0 bases, leaving 11 bases between them.

This chain uses TRBV6-6 with TRBJ2-7; 10 bases are a match to TRBD2. J lost 5 bases, V lost 6 bases, and 10 bases had no gene match. Germline-derived CDR1 and CDR2 are MNHNY and SVGAGI (reference sequence). This CDR3 contains 15 residues. The CDR3 reads CASSQQSGLADEQYF. The DNA of the CDR3 is TGTGCCAGCAGCCAACAATCAGGACTAGCGGACGAGCAGTACTTC.

V and J are TRBV11-1 and TRBJ2-7; possible D gene TRBD1, 6 bases. The germline V gene has CDR1 SGHAT and CDR2 FQDESV (reference sequence). The V end lost 5 bases, the J end lost 8 bases, and 25 bases lay between the germline ends. The CDR3 contains 16 residues. DNA for the CDR3: TGTGCCAGCAGCCCAGTCGTCTCGACAGGACAGTACCAGCAGTACTTC. Its protein is CASSPVVSTGQYQQYF.

The chain recombines TRBV7-2 with TRBJ2-2; D gene ambiguous. This CDR3 has 14 residues. Germline loops: CDR1 SGHTA, CDR2 FQGNSA. Trimming took 2 bases from V and 1 from J, leaving 5 bases between them. CDR3 sequence (DNA): TGTGCCAGCAGCTTACGTGAGAACACCGGGGAGCTGTTTTTT. Its protein product is CASSLRENTGELFF.